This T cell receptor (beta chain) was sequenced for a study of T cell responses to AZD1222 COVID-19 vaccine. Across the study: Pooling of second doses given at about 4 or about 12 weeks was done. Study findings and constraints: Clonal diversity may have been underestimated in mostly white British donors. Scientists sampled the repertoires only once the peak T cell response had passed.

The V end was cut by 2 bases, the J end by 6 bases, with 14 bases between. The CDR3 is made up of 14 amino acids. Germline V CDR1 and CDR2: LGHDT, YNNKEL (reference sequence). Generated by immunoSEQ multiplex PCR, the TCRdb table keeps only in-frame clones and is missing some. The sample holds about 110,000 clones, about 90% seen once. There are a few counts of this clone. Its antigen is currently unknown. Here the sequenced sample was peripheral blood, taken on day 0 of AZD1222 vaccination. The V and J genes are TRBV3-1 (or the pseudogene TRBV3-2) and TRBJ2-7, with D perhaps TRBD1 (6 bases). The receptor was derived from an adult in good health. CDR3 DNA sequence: TGTGCCAGCAGCCAAATTCCACAGGGATCCGAGCAGTACTTC. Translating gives CASSQIPQGSEQYF.